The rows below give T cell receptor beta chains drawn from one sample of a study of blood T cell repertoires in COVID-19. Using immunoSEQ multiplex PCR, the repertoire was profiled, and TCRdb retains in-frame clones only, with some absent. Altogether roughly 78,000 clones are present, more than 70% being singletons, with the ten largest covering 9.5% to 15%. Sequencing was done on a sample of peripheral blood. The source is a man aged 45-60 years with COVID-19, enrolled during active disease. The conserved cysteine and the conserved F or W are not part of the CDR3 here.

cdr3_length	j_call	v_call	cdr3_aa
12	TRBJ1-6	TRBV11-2	ASSLMVDSSPLH
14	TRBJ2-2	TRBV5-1	ASSPTGQGTTGELF
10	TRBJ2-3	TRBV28	AGSDRADTQY
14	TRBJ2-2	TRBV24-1	ATSDVEGALTGELF
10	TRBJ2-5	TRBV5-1	ASSLAQETQY
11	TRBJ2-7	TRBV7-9	ASSSPGLAWVY
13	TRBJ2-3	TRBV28	ASSYPGTGSDTQY
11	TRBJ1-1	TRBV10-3	AISEERDTEAF
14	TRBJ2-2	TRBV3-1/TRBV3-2	ASSQGDWTNTGELF
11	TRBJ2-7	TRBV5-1	ASSLAGTDEQY
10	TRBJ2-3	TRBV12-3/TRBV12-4	ASSPLRDTQY
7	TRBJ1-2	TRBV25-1	ASTGGYT
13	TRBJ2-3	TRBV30	ARLAGSGGTDTQY
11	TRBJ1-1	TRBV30	AWRSGGYTEAF
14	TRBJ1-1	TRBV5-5	ASRSQGALMNTEAF
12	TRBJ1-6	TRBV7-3	ASSGTDSNSPLH
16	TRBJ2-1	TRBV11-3	ASSLGPGQGGRYNEQF
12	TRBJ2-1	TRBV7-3	ASSLKGPYNEQF
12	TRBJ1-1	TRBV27	ASSLREANTEAF
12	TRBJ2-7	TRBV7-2	ASSSGLGLGEQY
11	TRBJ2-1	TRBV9	ASSGSRGNEQF
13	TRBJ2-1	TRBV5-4	ASSLLAGRDPEQF
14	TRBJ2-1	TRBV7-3	ASSLKGTSGYNEQF
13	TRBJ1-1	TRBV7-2	ASSPRRGAGTEAF
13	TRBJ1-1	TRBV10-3	AISVKTASYTEAF
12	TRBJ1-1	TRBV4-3	ASSLRQGKTEAF
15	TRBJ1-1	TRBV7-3	ASSLTPWSGFNTEAF
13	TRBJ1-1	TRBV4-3	ASSQDVRRSTEAF
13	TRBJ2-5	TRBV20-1	SASKGTGSRETQY
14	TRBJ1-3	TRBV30	AWSVRAGISGNTIY
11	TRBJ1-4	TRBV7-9	ASGRGWGEKLF
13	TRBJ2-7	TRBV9	ASSETGGSTYEQY
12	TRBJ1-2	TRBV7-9	ASSEGQGIYGYT
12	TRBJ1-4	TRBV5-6	ASNLQGRKEKLF
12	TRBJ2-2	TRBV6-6	AIRSPEVTGELF
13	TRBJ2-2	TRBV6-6	ASSYGGGRTGELF
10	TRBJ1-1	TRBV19	ASSPRNTEAF
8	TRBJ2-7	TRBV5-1	ASIIYEQY
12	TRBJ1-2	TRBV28	ASRPTGGPGGYT
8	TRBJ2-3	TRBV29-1	SVGRDTQY
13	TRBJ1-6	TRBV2	ASSETDTYNSPLH